Detailed here is one TCR beta chain. This clone was observed once. Its antigen is currently not known. No much larger clonotype is one base removed from it; base qualities were not supplied. The data derive from a study of cytomegalovirus exposure and HLA in healthy donors listed by TCRdb under 2017. For context, the study as a whole: In an earlier analysis of 587 of the donors, 276 Gb of sequence data and 120 million or so unique TCR beta sequences from approximately 180 million T cells were reported. The genetic ancestry cluster associated with self-reported Caucasian donors included roughly 84% of the approximately 400 genotyped donors. To predict cytomegalovirus infection status, the study brought together high-throughput TCR immunosequencing, statistical association of individual TCRs with disease status, and machine learning. An early release that covered roughly 600 HLA-typed donors contained approximately 300 gigabases of sequencing data and 75 million to 100 million unique TCR sequences. Class I and class II HLA loci were covered by the typing at four-digit resolution. An earlier analysis of 587 of the donors used high-throughput TCR beta sequencing to judge whether each TCR beta V gene segment behaved as functional or pseudogenic. Typing coverage differed by locus: A, B, C, DRB1 and DQB1 were typed in roughly 620-630 donors, DQA1 in approximately 520, DPA1 in 600 to 610, and DPB1 in around 490. Rather than using new phenotypic data, the later analysis identified candidate immune exposures from TCR beta sequences and from how often those sequences occurred across donors. Donor age, sex, ethnicity and CMV serostatus were compiled alongside the repertoire data. All discovery cohort repertoires had been generated on a single sequencing platform. The study profiled the T cell repertoires of about 640 subjects by immunosequencing and related them to cytomegalovirus serostatus. A later analysis re-analyzed previously published TCR beta repertoires from hundreds of donors and added high-resolution HLA genotyping to study TCR occurrence patterns. Because of strong linkage in the cohort, 4 to 6 DR-DQ haplotypes were treated as single units for association and clustering. A later genetic analysis took genome-wide SNP genotypes for about three fifths of the roughly 700 donors and used that subset as a discovery cohort. The aim of the study was to test whether cataloging public T cell receptors could identify signatures of past pathogen exposure. Among about 400 genotyped donors of the cohort, an average of approximately 240,000 unique TCR beta nucleotide sequences was sequenced per donor, of which about 19% were non-productive. Along with the approximately 700-subject first cohort, a separate validation cohort of roughly 110 different subjects was used.

Libraries were prepared through the immunoSEQ multiplex PCR assay. A mixture of 60 forward primers for TCR Vbeta segments and 13 reverse primers for TCR Jbeta segments was used in the multiplex PCR. A multiplex PCR assay on genomic DNA amplified the CDR3 region of rearranged TCR beta genes. On the Illumina HiSeq System, the amplified TCR beta libraries were sequenced as 87-base-pair reads. The authors' pipeline ran thus. In a later analysis, some 80 million unique TCR beta chains were counted across the 500 to 700 repertoires, and roughly 11 million of these chains were shared by at least two donors. A nearest-neighbor algorithm error-corrected the raw reads and collapsed the reads into unique sequences, merging closely related sequences to remove PCR and sequencing errors. V, D and J gene segments were assigned by aligning CDR3 sequences to IMGT reference sequences. For a sequence to be retained, a match of at least six nucleotides to both a V gene segment and a J gene segment was required. A rearrangement counted as productive if the CDR3 had no stop codons and remained in frame with V and J, and every other rearrangement counted as non-productive. Following IMGT convention, CDR3 was defined as the stretch from the second conserved V-encoded cysteine up to the conserved J-encoded phenylalanine. Sequences without an unambiguous match to a single V gene segment were excluded from the earlier analysis of over 500 of the donors. An earlier analysis of a few hundred of the donors called V segments functional above 56.7% productive rearrangements and segregating when the between-donor standard deviation exceeded 5%. A statistical classification framework was built to diagnose cytomegalovirus status from the catalog of TCR beta chain sequences. A later analysis assigned V and J genes by comparing TCR nucleotide sequences with IMGT/GENE-DB human TR gene sequences. The TCRdist pipeline was used in a later analysis to assign CDR3 sequences and most-parsimonious VDJ recombination scenarios. In a later analysis, each TCR beta chain was defined by its CDR3 amino acid sequence together with its V-gene family, and reads without a unique V-gene family were excluded. In a later analysis, some 600 highly shared, low-generation-probability nucleotide sequences were removed to address suspected cross-contamination and a sequencing artifact. For each public chain, a later analysis derived a clonal expansion index from normalized ranks of inferred template counts within each repertoire. In a later analysis, generation probabilities were computed using a VDJ recombination model fitted to out-of-frame rearrangements, and the results were checked against IGoR. In a later analysis, TCR-TCR, TCR-HLA and TCR-CMV co-occurrence was scored with hypergeometric tests, and a repertoire-size bias correction was applied to TCR pairs. False discovery rates were estimated in a later analysis by permuting HLA or CMV assignments 20 times. A later analysis grouped co-occurring TCRs with DBSCAN, adding TCRdist sequence similarity when clustering within HLA-allele-positive subsets. Repertoires with fewer than 30,000 or more than 120,000 public chains were left out of co-occurrence clustering, as were roughly five repertoires with anomalous nucleotide sharing. Held by TCRdb, this immuneACCESS table contains in-frame sequences only and omits some clones. Under half of the omission traces to an unresolved V gene where checked; the cause of the rest is unknown. V, J and clone size are taken as reported in that table, and D and trimming were inferred from the DNA itself. The sample table holds 270,000 or so clones, of which over 90% were seen once. 1.7% of the sample comes from the top ten.

The cohort consisted of some 670 healthy bone marrow donors. At the time of sampling, every cohort member was nominally healthy, though immune exposures that went unrecorded were likely present. The donor tested CMV seronegative and was one of the 352 seronegative cohort members. A peripheral blood sample was collected from each donor, and TCR beta sequencing was performed on peripheral blood mononuclear cells. Genomic DNA extraction from the blood cell samples was performed with the Qiagen DNeasy Blood Extraction Kit. The full study reports these points: In a later analysis, TCR association rates were found to vary across HLA loci, with the most associated TCRs seen for DRB1 alleles and the fewest for HLA-C alleles. A cluster of highly shared sequence variants was judged likely to be a technical artifact of the sequencing pipeline. Strong co-occurrence of HLA alleles, especially DR and DQ, made assigning TCR associations to individual alleles difficult. The study listed 150 to 200 TCR beta chains as associated with cytomegalovirus. Presence/absence analyses assumed roughly uniform sequencing depth across donors, an assumption that may not hold. The classifier was reported to diagnose cytomegalovirus status with high specificity and sensitivity in both the original cohort and the validation cohort. According to a later genetic analysis, donors in an Asian-associated ancestry cluster had fewer N-insertions in productive TCRs than the approximately 630-donor mean. Several of the top co-occurrence clusters appeared to be linked to parvovirus B19, influenza, CMV and Epstein-Barr virus, according to a later analysis. Most TCR sequences were observed very rarely across donors, whereas some public TCRs were present in many individuals. A later analysis found that most CMV-associated TCR beta chains appeared HLA-restricted, with HLA associations seemingly driven largely by CMV exposure. At a false discovery rate of 0.05, a later analysis linked under 20,000 TCR beta sequences to specific HLA alleles. HLA typing was unavailable for some donors at each locus, so association tests used only the typed subset. An earlier analysis of 587 of the donors showed that most TCR beta V segments appeared in productive rearrangements either about 87% or about 30% of the time, which broadly matched IMGT annotations. Immune exposure information for the cohort was limited to CMV serostatus. Compared with equally common non-associated chains, HLA-associated TCR beta chains in a later analysis were more clonally expanded and had lower generation probabilities. V-gene and J-gene trimming of TCR beta chains was associated with a missense DCLRE1C variant in a later genetic analysis, and the association was replicated in an independent cohort. Over 15 rarely observed V segments, including chromosome 9 orphons, were excluded from the earlier analysis of 550 to 700 of the donors because counts were too low. Three of the identified cytomegalovirus-associated TCR beta chains were confirmed in vitro to be specific for cytomegalovirus antigens. It was suggested by the authors that the approach could potentially be generalized to other disease states and immunological phenotypes. Only TCR beta chains were sequenced in this cohort, and the absence of alpha or paired-chain data limited detectable features. A further reported finding was that TCR beta sequences accurately predicted the HLA-A and HLA-B alleles for most subjects in the first cohort. Linkage disequilibrium might explain the correlated functional status among segregating V segments, but an unknown experimental factor could not be excluded.

The sequencing sample was made of PBMCs. The TCR sequence derives from a girl aged 2 to 10 in good health and CMV-seronegative.

The DNA sequence is given as TGCGCCAGCAGTTTGGGACAGGGTAGTGGAAACACCATATATTTT. It is translated as CASSLGQGSGNTIYF. The V and J segments used are TRBV10-2 and TRBJ1-3, and 9 junctional nucleotides match TRBD1. CDR3 length: 15 amino acids, cysteine to phenylalanine. Here the CDR3 DNA is all that survives: 45 bases in frame from base 1. Per the germline V gene, WSHSY is the CDR1 and SAAADI is the CDR2. The germline V and J ends show losses of 5 bases and 3 bases respectively, and no gene match explains 5 bases of the junction.